A selection of T cell receptor beta chains follows, all from one sample in a study of cytomegalovirus exposure and HLA in healthy donors. TCRdb keeps only in-frame clones here, not all; method: immunoSEQ multiplex PCR. Among approximately 280,000 clones, approximately 88% were seen once, and the ten largest hold about 0.86%. Input material: PBMCs. Every receptor here comes from a woman aged 18-29 years in good health and CMV-seronegative. Each CDR3 is given with its conserved first and last residue. The D gene is left open where the match is weak. Clone size is stated in some rows and not others, as once, few, many or a class when expanded.

j_call d_call v_call clone_size cdr3_nt cdr3_aa
TRBJ2-5 TRBD2 TRBV6-6 - TGTGCCAGCAGTCAAGCGGGAATCCAAGAGACCCAGTACTTC CASSQAGIQETQYF
TRBJ2-2 - TRBV7-3 - TGTGCCAGCAGCCCAGGTGGCGGGACGAACACCGGGGAGCTGTTTTTT CASSPGGGTNTGELFF
TRBJ2-3 - TRBV27 - TGTGCCAGCAGTTTAAACAGAGATACGCAGTATTTT CASSLNRDTQYF
TRBJ2-2 TRBD1 TRBV2 - TGTGCCAGCAGCCTCGGACAGGGGTTCCAGTCCACCGGGGAGCTGTTTTTT CASSLGQGFQSTGELFF
TRBJ1-1 - TRBV28 - TGTGCCAGCAGTTTAGAGAACCTGAACACTGAAGCTTTCTTT CASSLENLNTEAFF
TRBJ2-5 TRBD2 TRBV28 - TGTGCCAGCAGTTTTCGGCCCTCTTCTAGCGGGAGGCTCCAAGAGACCCAGTACTTC CASSFRPSSSGRLQETQYF
TRBJ2-7 TRBD1 TRBV11-2 - TGTGCCAGCAGCTTAGGGAACAGGGGGCTGGACGAGCAGTACTTC CASSLGNRGLDEQYF
TRBJ2-1 TRBD1 TRBV9 - TGTGCCAGCAGCGCCCTACAGGGGCTGGACCGGTTCAATGAGCAGTTCTTC CASSALQGLDRFNEQFF
TRBJ2-3 - TRBV4-1 - TGCGCCAGCAGCCAAAAAGCGGATCGGAGCACAGATACGCAGTATTTT CASSQKADRSTDTQYF
TRBJ2-7 TRBD1 TRBV15 - TGTGCCACCAGCAGAGTGGTCGGGACAGCTTCCTACGAGCAGTACTTC CATSRVVGTASYEQYF
TRBJ1-2 - TRBV2 - TGTGCCAGCCGCCAAAGCCAGGTTCAGGATGGCTACACCTTC CASRQSQVQDGYTF
TRBJ2-1 - TRBV2 - TGTGCCAGCACTCGGGACTCCTCCTACAATGAGCAGTTCTTC CASTRDSSYNEQFF
TRBJ2-1 TRBD2 TRBV27 - TGTGCCAGCAGTTTTCGTGGGACTAGCGGGAGGTACGGTTACAATGAGCAGTTCTTC CASSFRGTSGRYGYNEQFF
TRBJ1-1 - TRBV5-1 - TGCGCCAGCAGCTTGGTGGGGATCGAAGGGGGAGGGAGGTCCACTGAAGCTTTCTTT CASSLVGIEGGGRSTEAFF
TRBJ1-5 TRBD1 TRBV19 - TGTGCCAGTAGTATAGGGACGGGACAGGGAAAACCCCAGCATTTT CASSIGTGQGKPQHF
TRBJ1-1 TRBD1 TRBV7-9 - TGTGCCGGAATAGACAGGGAAAGGGGCACTGAAGCTTTCTTT CAGIDRERGTEAFF
TRBJ2-3 - TRBV4-1 - TGCGCCAGCAGCCAACCGACTAACACAGATACGCAGTATTTT CASSQPTNTDTQYF
TRBJ2-7 - TRBV6-1 - TGTGCCAGCAGTGAATCAGGGTCTCTCTACGAGCAGTACTTC CASSESGSLYEQYF
TRBJ2-3 TRBD1 TRBV6-1 few TGTGCCAGCAGGGACAGGAACCAAGATACGCAGTATTTT CASRDRNQDTQYF
TRBJ2-2 - TRBV11-3 - TGTGCCAGCAGCTTAGAGTCGGAGCCTACTTCCAACACCGGGGAGCTGTTTTTT CASSLESEPTSNTGELFF
TRBJ1-2 TRBD1 TRBV13 - TGTGCCAGCAGCGAAGGGACAGGGCGGTACTATGGCTACACCTTC CASSEGTGRYYGYTF
TRBJ2-6 - TRBV30 - TGTGCCTGGAGTGTAGGGACACCCGGGGCCAACGTCCTGACTTTC CAWSVGTPGANVLTF
TRBJ1-5 TRBD1 TRBV27 once TGTGCCAGCAGTTCAGGGGGCCCCAATCAGCCCCAGCATTTT CASSSGGPNQPQHF
TRBJ1-2 TRBD1 TRBV5-1 - TGCGCCAGCAGCTTGTCAACAGGGGCCGATGGCTACACCTTC CASSLSTGADGYTF
TRBJ1-1 - TRBV5-1 - TGCGCCAGCAGCTTGTGGGGCGTGACTGAAGCTTTCTTT CASSLWGVTEAFF
TRBJ2-2 TRBD2 TRBV5-1 - TGCGCCAGCAGCTTGAGGGTTAGCGGGACGAACACCGGGGAGCTGTTTTTT CASSLRVSGTNTGELFF
TRBJ1-1 - TRBV28 few TGTGCCAGCAGTTTAAGAGTCACTGAAGCTTTCTTT CASSLRVTEAFF
TRBJ1-5 - TRBV27 - TGTGCCAGCAGTGAATCGACAGGCGGTAATCAGCCCCAGCATTTT CASSESTGGNQPQHF
TRBJ1-6 - TRBV27 - TGTGCCAGCAGTTTAATGGCAGGGCGTAATTCACCCCTCCACTTT CASSLMAGRNSPLHF
TRBJ1-5 TRBD1 TRBV7-9 - TGTGCCAGCAGCTTAGGGAAAGGGGCAGGGGGTTTGGGCAATCAGCCCCAGCATTTT CASSLGKGAGGLGNQPQHF
TRBJ2-1 - TRBV9 once TGTGCCAGCAGCGGCGGGGACCTTAAGCATGAGCAGTTCTTC CASSGGDLKHEQFF
TRBJ2-2 TRBD1 TRBV5-6 - TGTGCCAGCAGAACCCAGGGGGCGAACACCGGGGAGCTGTTTTTT CASRTQGANTGELFF
TRBJ2-5 - TRBV6-6 - TGTGCCAGCAGTAACCCGGGACTCTCTCAAGAGACCCAGTACTTC CASSNPGLSQETQYF
TRBJ2-3 TRBD2 TRBV11-2 - TGTGCCAGCAGCTCTAGCGGGAGTTCCGGTACGCAGTATTTT CASSSSGSSGTQYF
TRBJ2-3 - TRBV19 few TGTGCCAGTAAAGGGGCGGTAGATACGCAGTATTTT CASKGAVDTQYF
TRBJ2-1 TRBD2 TRBV2 - TGTGCCAGCAGGGGGACTAGCGGGAACTACAATGAGCAGTTCTTC CASRGTSGNYNEQFF
TRBJ2-5 - TRBV4-1 many TGCGCCAGCAGCCACCCACAAGAGACCCAGTACTTC CASSHPQETQYF
TRBJ2-7 TRBD2 TRBV28 - TGTGCCAGCAGTTTTAGCCCTAGCGGACCAAACTACGAGCAGTACTTC CASSFSPSGPNYEQYF
TRBJ2-1 TRBD2 TRBV7-2 - TGTGCCAGCAGCTTAGTGGCGGGGGGATACAATGAGCAGTTCTTC CASSLVAGGYNEQFF
TRBJ2-7 TRBD1 TRBV5-1 - TGCGCCAGCAGCCGTAATGGACAGGTACCCTACGAGCAGTACTTC CASSRNGQVPYEQYF
TRBJ2-1 TRBD2 TRBV19 - TGTGCCACCGCTAGCGGGAGTGGAAACAATGAGCAGTTCTTC CATASGSGNNEQFF
TRBJ2-7 - TRBV15 - TGTGCCACCAGCAGAGATCCGGGATACGAGCAGTACTTC CATSRDPGYEQYF
TRBJ2-1 TRBD2 TRBV6-4 once TGTGCCAGCAGTGTGCAAGCGGGAGGGCTGGCCCGGCAGTTCTTC CASSVQAGGLARQFF
TRBJ1-5 - TRBV27 - TGTGCCAGCAGTTTGACAGCCAGCAATCAGCCCCAGCATTTT CASSLTASNQPQHF
TRBJ2-1 TRBD1 TRBV5-1 - TGCGCCAGCAGCTTGGGTGGGACAGCTTACAATGAGCAGTTCTTC CASSLGGTAYNEQFF
TRBJ1-2 TRBD1 TRBV6-5 - TGTGCCAGCAGTTACTTGGGCCCACAGGGGGTGGTCGGCTACACCTTC CASSYLGPQGVVGYTF
TRBJ1-5 - TRBV28 once TGTGCCAGCAGTTCGGGGGGTCAGCCCCAGCATTTT CASSSGGQPQHF
TRBJ2-7 - TRBV19 - TGTGCCAGTAGAGAGAGTGGCGGTACCTACGAGCAGTACTTC CASRESGGTYEQYF
TRBJ2-7 TRBD2 TRBV28 - TGTGCCAGCAGTTTATTGACGGGCGGGAGGGCCTACGAGCAGTACTTC CASSLLTGGRAYEQYF
TRBJ1-5 - TRBV28 - TGTGCCAGCAGAAAAAGCGGCCCAGAGAGCAATCAGCCCCAGCATTTT CASRKSGPESNQPQHF
TRBJ1-1 TRBD1 TRBV27 - TGTGCCAGCAGTGGACGACAGGGGTTCACTGAAGCTTTCTTT CASSGRQGFTEAFF
TRBJ1-4 - TRBV6-5 - TGTGCCAGCAGTTATACAGGTTCCGAAAAACTGTTTTTT CASSYTGSEKLFF
TRBJ2-7 TRBD1 TRBV28 - TGTGCCAGCAGTTTGGGGACAGGGCCCTACGAGCAGTACTTC CASSLGTGPYEQYF
TRBJ1-2 TRBD1 TRBV19 once TGTGCCAGCTCGGGACAGGGGTACTATGGCTACACCTTC CASSGQGYYGYTF
TRBJ2-5 TRBD2 TRBV7-6 - TGTGCCAGCAGCCCGGGACTAGCGGAAGGAAAACAAGAGACCCAGTACTTC CASSPGLAEGKQETQYF
TRBJ2-1 TRBD2 TRBV18 - TGTGCCAGCTCACCAAGGAGCGGGAGCAATGAGCAGTTCTTC CASSPRSGSNEQFF
TRBJ1-1 TRBD1 TRBV2 - TGTGCCAGCAGGGTAACGACAGGGGACGCTTTCTTT CASRVTTGDAFF
TRBJ2-7 TRBD2 TRBV2 once TGTGCCAGCAGAGGGACTAGCGGGCCTGAGCAGTACTTC CASRGTSGPEQYF
TRBJ2-1 TRBD2 TRBV7-3 - TGTGCCAGCAGCTCGAGCGGGGGGAATGAGCAGTTCTTC CASSSSGGNEQFF